Listed here are 12 T cell receptor beta chains from one sample, sequenced in a study of control samples from healthy donors and cancer patients. Clones were sequenced by immunoSEQ multiplex PCR, and TCRdb holds only the in-frame ones, with some missing. The sample includes more than 85,000 clones, roughly 90% of them seen just once. What was sequenced was PBMCs. The receptors derive from a woman aged 55-70 years with lung cancer.

The J gene is TRBJ2-3, the V gene TRBV13; 10 positions match TRBD2. There are 18 residues in the CDR3. The V gene's germline CDR1 is PRHDT and CDR2 FYEKMQ (reference sequence). The V gene end was trimmed by 5 bases and the J gene end by 1 base; junction bases not matched to a gene: 12. CDR3 coding DNA: TGTGCCAGCAGCCCCTATGGGAGCGGGAGGGCCCGCACAGATACGCAGTATTTT. Amino acid sequence: CASSPYGSGRARTDTQYF.

On this clone: This specimen includes other DNA sequences encoding the same CDR3. The V gene is TRBV9, the J gene TRBJ1-2; 7 bases match TRBD1. V dropped 0 bases and J dropped 7; count of bases not matched to a gene: 6. CDR1 and CDR2 (germline): SGDLS, YYNGEE. The CDR3 is 14 residues long. The CDR3 region is CASSVGEGAGGYTF. CDR3 bases: TGTGCCAGCAGCGTAGGGGAGGGGGCGGGTGGCTACACCTTC.

The chain employs TRBV2 and TRBJ1-4; D is ambiguous. The V end was cut by 1 base, the J end by 14 bases, with 8 bases between. The CDR3 has 11 amino acids. The V gene's germline CDR1 is SNHLY and CDR2 FYNNEI. The CDR3 nucleotides read TGTGCCAGCAGTGAAGTCTCAAAGCTGTTTTTT. Encoded protein: CASSEVSKLFF.

In this sample, this clone turned up a few times. The chain carries TRBV6-5 and TRBJ2-1; D not resolved. The CDR3 is 15 residues long. Looked up from germline, CDR1 is MNHEY and CDR2 is SVGAGI. Deletions cut 6 bases from V and 0 bases from J, with 12 bases between. As DNA, the CDR3 is TGTGCCAGCAGCCGCTTCCGGAGCTCCTACAATGAGCAGTTCTTC. It is translated as CASSRFRSSYNEQFF.

The chain combines TRBV6-5 with TRBJ2-1; 11 nucleotides line up with TRBD2. Germline lookup yields CDR1 MNHEY and CDR2 SVGAGI. The CDR3 is made up of 16 amino acids. J was trimmed by 10 bases and V by 3 bases; bases with no gene match: 11. The CDR3 DNA reads as TGTGCCAGCAGTTATAGGGCTAGCGGGGGGAAGAGGGAGCAGTTCTTC. Translating gives CASSYRASGGKREQFF.

V usage is TRBV2 and J usage is TRBJ1-4, with a possible D match to TRBD1 (5 bases). Trimming took off 4 bases at V and 3 bases at J, with 9 bases between the two ends. Germline V gene sequence: CDR1 SNHLY, CDR2 FYNNEI. The CDR3 sequence is 14 residues long. The CDR3 loop is CASSAQGPNEKLFF. As DNA, the CDR3 is TGTGCCAGCAGTGCGCAGGGCCCTAATGAAAAACTGTTTTTT.

The chain couples TRBV28 to TRBJ1-4, with 7 bases aligning to TRBD1. The CDR3 loop spans 14 amino acids. V shed 8 bases, J shed 1 base, and the junction held 4 bases outside the gene matches. Germline loops: CDR1 MDHEN, CDR2 SYDVKM. The CDR3 sequence: CASYQGGTNEKLFF. CDR3 DNA: TGTGCCAGCTACCAGGGGGGAACTAATGAAAAACTGTTTTTT.

The chain recombines TRBV5-1 with TRBJ2-4; the D call may be TRBD1 or TRBD2 (6 bases each). The germline V and J ends were trimmed by 3 bases and 6 bases, with 16 bases remaining between them. CDR1 and CDR2 from the germline V gene are SGHRS and YFSETQ. CDR3 size: 15 residues. CDR3 amino acids: CASSSDGGLGNIQYF. The CDR3 region has the DNA TGCGCCAGCAGCTCCGATGGGGGGCTGGGAAACATTCAGTACTTC.

There are a few counts of this clone. The chain uses TRBV11-3 and TRBJ1-1, with D possibly TRBD1 on 5 matching bases. CDR3 size: 13 residues. Trimming left V 4 bases short and J 8 bases short, with 14 bases between. Germline CDR1 and CDR2: SGHNT and YENEEA. The CDR3 DNA follows: TGTGCCAGCAGCTCCCCCAGGGTTGCGGAAGCTTTCTTT. It encodes CASSSPRVAEAFF.

The chain uses TRBV18 and TRBJ2-7, with D tentatively TRBD2 (5 bases). V lost 6 bases and J lost 4, with 19 bases in between. CDR3 size: 15 residues. CDR1 is KGHSH and CDR2 is LQKENI in the germline V gene. The CDR3 here is CASSEGTARSYEQYF. CDR3 DNA: TGTGCCAGCTCTGAGGGTACAGCCCGAAGTTACGAGCAGTACTTC.

CDR3 sequence reads: CASSLVLQRNTEAFF. The CDR3 coding sequence is TGCGCCAGCAGCTTGGTTCTCCAACGTAACACTGAAGCTTTCTTT. The chain combines TRBV5-1 with TRBJ1-1; no definite D call. The CDR3 totals 15 residues. The germline gives CDR1 SGHRS, CDR2 YFSETQ. V was cut by 0 bases and J by 2 bases, with 11 bases left in between.

This clone was seen only once. V gene TRBV19 combines with J gene TRBJ2-3, with D hard to call. V was clipped by 3 bases and J by 0 bases, with 13 bases between them. This CDR3 has 16 residues. The V gene's germline CDR1 is LNHDA and CDR2 SQIVND (reference sequence). This CDR3 reads CASSILRSASTDTQYF. Here the CDR3 DNA reads TGTGCCAGTAGTATCCTCAGGTCCGCTAGCACAGATACGCAGTATTTT.